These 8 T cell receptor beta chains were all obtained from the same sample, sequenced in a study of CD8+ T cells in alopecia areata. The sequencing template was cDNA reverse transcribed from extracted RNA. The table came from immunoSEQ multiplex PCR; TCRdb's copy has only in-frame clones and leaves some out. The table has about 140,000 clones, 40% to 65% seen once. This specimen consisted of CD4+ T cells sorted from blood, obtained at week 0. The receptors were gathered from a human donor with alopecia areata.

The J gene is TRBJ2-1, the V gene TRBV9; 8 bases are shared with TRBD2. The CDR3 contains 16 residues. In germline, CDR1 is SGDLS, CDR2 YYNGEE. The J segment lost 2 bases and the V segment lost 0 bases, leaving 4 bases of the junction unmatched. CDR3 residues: CASSVEVSGTYNEQFF. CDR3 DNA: TGTGCCAGCAGCGTAGAGGTTAGCGGGACCTACAATGAGCAGTTCTTC.

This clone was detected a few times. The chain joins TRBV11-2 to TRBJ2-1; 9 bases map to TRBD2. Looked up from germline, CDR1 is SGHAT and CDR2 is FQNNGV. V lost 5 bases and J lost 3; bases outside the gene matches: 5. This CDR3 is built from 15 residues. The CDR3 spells CASSLAGTFYNEQFF. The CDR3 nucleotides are TGTGCCAGCAGCCTAGCGGGGACGTTCTACAATGAGCAGTTCTTC.

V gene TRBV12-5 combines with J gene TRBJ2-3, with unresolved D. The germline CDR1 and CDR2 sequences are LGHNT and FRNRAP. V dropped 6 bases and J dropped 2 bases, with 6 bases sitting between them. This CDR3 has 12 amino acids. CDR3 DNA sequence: TGTGCTAGTGGCCCCTCCACAGATACGCAGTATTTT. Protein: CASGPSTDTQYF.

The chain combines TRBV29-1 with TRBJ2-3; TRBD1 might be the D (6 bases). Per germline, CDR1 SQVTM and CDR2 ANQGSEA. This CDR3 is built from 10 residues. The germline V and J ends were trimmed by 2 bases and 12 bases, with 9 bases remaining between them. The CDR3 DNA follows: TGCAGCGTTGAAAAGGGACATCAGTATTTT. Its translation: CSVEKGHQYF.

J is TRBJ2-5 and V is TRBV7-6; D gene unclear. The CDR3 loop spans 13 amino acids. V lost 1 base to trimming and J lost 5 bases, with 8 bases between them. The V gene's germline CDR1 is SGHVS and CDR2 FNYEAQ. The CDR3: CASSLVGGETQYF. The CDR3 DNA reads TGTGCCAGCAGCTTAGTGGGCGGCGAGACCCAGTACTTC.

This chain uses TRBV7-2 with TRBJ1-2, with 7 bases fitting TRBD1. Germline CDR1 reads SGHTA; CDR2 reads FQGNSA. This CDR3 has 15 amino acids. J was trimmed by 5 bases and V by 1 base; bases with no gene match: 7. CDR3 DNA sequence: TGTGCCAGCAGCTTAGGTGCAGGGGGTGGATATGGCTACACCTTC. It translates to CASSLGAGGGYGYTF.

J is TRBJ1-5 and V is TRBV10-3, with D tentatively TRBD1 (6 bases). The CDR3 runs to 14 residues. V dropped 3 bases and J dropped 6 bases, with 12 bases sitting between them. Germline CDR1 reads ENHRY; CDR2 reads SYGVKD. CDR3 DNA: TGTGCCATCAGTGAACAGGGAGTGAGTCAGCCCCAGCATTTT. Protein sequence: CAISEQGVSQPQHF.

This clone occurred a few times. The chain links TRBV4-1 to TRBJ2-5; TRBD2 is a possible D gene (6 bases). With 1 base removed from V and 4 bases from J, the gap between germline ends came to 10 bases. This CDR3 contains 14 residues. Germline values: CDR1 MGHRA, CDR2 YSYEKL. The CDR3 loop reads CASSQGRGGETQYF. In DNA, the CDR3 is TGCGCCAGCAGCCAAGGAAGGGGAGGAGAGACCCAGTACTTC.